This is a list of T cell receptor beta chains from one sample in a study of blood T cell repertoires in COVID-19. Measured with immunoSEQ multiplex PCR; TCRdb has only the in-frame clones, and not every one. Altogether roughly 500,000 clones are present, roughly 88% being singletons, with the ten largest covering over 1.5%. The source material was PBMCs or T cells enriched from blood (not recorded which). These receptor sequences come from a woman between 40 and 55 years old who had recovered from COVID-19. The CDR3 runs from the conserved cysteine through the conserved F or W. D genes are given only for firm matches. Clone sizes are given selectively: once, few, many, or a class where the clone is expanded.

J,size,D,V,CDR3,DNA
TRBJ1-1,-,TRBD1,TRBV27,CASSLVGQGNTEAFF,TGTGCCAGCAGTTTAGTGGGACAGGGAAACACTGAAGCTTTCTTT
TRBJ2-3,few,TRBD2,TRBV4-2,CASSHLGTSGRAGTDTQYF,TGTGCCAGCAGCCACCTCGGGACTAGCGGGAGGGCCGGCACAGATACGCAGTATTTT
TRBJ2-1,-,TRBD2,TRBV11-1,CASSSVGLADNNEQFF,TGTGCCAGCAGCTCGGTGGGACTAGCGGATAACAATGAGCAGTTCTTC
TRBJ2-7,once,TRBD2,TRBV6-5,CAIGTSGRLAYEQYF,TGTGCCATAGGGACTAGCGGGAGGCTGGCCTACGAGCAGTACTTC
TRBJ1-2,-,TRBD1,TRBV11-3,CASSAEGDRVYGYTF,TGTGCCAGCAGCGCCGAGGGGGACAGAGTCTATGGCTACACCTTC
TRBJ2-7,-,TRBD2,TRBV7-9,CASSLGAGGLSYEQYF,TGTGCCAGCAGCTTAGGAGCGGGAGGGCTCTCCTACGAGCAGTACTTC
TRBJ2-7,-,-,TRBV5-1,CASSPLSSYEQYF,TGCGCCAGCAGCCCTCTTAGCTCCTACGAGCAGTACTTC
TRBJ1-6,-,TRBD1,TRBV5-6,CASSLAPGQGHSPLHF,TGTGCCAGCAGCTTGGCCCCTGGACAGGGGCATTCACCCCTCCACTTT
TRBJ2-1,-,-,TRBV6-5,CASSIVRSSNEQFF,TGTGCCAGCAGCATAGTGAGGTCCTCCAATGAGCAGTTCTTC
TRBJ1-1,-,-,TRBV5-1,CASSLDQGTEAFF,TGCGCCAGCAGCTTGGACCAGGGAACTGAAGCTTTCTTT
TRBJ2-1,-,-,TRBV14,CASSQTTDSYNEQFF,TGTGCCAGCAGCCAGACGACTGACTCCTACAATGAGCAGTTCTTC
TRBJ2-1,-,-,TRBV4-3,CASSQDPRNNEQFF,TGCGCCAGCAGCCAAGATCCTAGAAACAATGAGCAGTTCTTC
TRBJ1-1,-,-,TRBV6-2/TRBV6-3,CASSYPSGPLLAEAFF,TGTGCCAGCAGTTACCCGAGCGGACCGCTGTTGGCTGAAGCTTTCTTT
TRBJ1-1,-,TRBD1,TRBV2,CAGTTGGNTEAFF,TGTGCCGGAACCACAGGGGGGAACACTGAAGCTTTCTTT
TRBJ2-5,-,TRBD1,TRBV5-4,CASSEQGLVGETQYF,TGTGCCAGCAGCGAACAGGGGTTGGTCGGGGAGACCCAGTACTTC
TRBJ2-1,-,TRBD2,TRBV4-2,CASSQGPGGGDYNEQFF,TGTGCCAGCAGCCAAGGACCTGGGGGAGGGGATTACAATGAGCAGTTCTTC
TRBJ1-2,-,TRBD1,TRBV7-9,CASSGDRVYGYTF,TGTGCCAGCAGCGGGGACAGGGTTTATGGCTACACCTTC
TRBJ1-3,once,-,TRBV5-4,CASSLGTDSGNTIYF,TGTGCCAGCAGCTTGGGGACAGACTCTGGAAACACCATATATTTT
TRBJ1-2,-,TRBD1,TRBV29-1,CSVGTGVLDYGYTF,TGCAGCGTAGGGACAGGGGTGCTGGACTATGGCTACACCTTC
TRBJ1-4,-,TRBD1,TRBV30,CACWTGELFF,TGTGCCTGTTGGACAGGGGAACTGTTTTTT
TRBJ1-1,-,-,TRBV19,CASDPGGTEAFF,TGTGCCAGTGACCCGGGGGGCACTGAAGCTTTCTTT
TRBJ2-1,-,TRBD2,TRBV5-1,CASSLSAGGNEQFF,TGCGCCAGCAGCTTGAGTGCCGGGGGGAATGAGCAGTTCTTC
TRBJ1-1,-,TRBD1,TRBV19,CASSSRPDRERNTEAFF,TGTGCCAGTAGTTCACGACCCGACAGGGAGAGGAACACTGAAGCTTTCTTT
TRBJ1-1,-,TRBD1,TRBV3-1/TRBV3-2,CASSPHGQGEAFF,TGTGCCAGCAGCCCTCACGGACAGGGTGAAGCTTTCTTT
TRBJ2-7,-,TRBD2,TRBV7-2,CASSRSSGNAAYEQYF,TGTGCCAGCAGCAGATCGAGCGGGAACGCTGCCTACGAGCAGTACTTC
TRBJ1-1,-,-,TRBV6-6,CASSSTQDTEAFF,TGTGCCAGCAGTTCCACCCAGGACACTGAAGCTTTCTTT
TRBJ1-4,few,-,TRBV14,CASSRAGGKEKLFF,TGTGCCAGCAGCCGCGCCGGGGGGAAAGAAAAACTGTTTTTT
TRBJ1-4,-,TRBD1,TRBV7-9,CASSQGATNEKLFF,TGTGCCAGCAGCCAGGGGGCAACTAATGAAAAACTGTTTTTT
TRBJ2-7,many,-,TRBV5-6,CASSFRGVTPASYEQYF,TGTGCCAGCAGCTTTCGCGGGGTCACCCCGGCCTCCTACGAGCAGTACTTC
TRBJ1-1,-,-,TRBV7-9,CASRSDGGNTEAFF,TGTGCCAGCAGATCCGACGGGGGGAACACTGAAGCTTTCTTT
TRBJ1-5,-,-,TRBV12-2,CASRPEPGQGPSPNQPQHF,TGTGCAAGTCGCCCAGAACCGGGACAGGGGCCATCTCCCAATCAGCCCCAGCATTTT